The 8 T cell receptor beta chains presented below share a single source sample, sequenced in a study of cytomegalovirus exposure and HLA in healthy donors. Amplification used 60 Vbeta primers and 13 Jbeta primers. The protocol was immunoSEQ multiplex PCR, while the TCRdb copy is restricted to in-frame clones and leaves out a portion. The data contain about 180,000 clones, approximately 73% of them singletons. The sequenced sample was PBMCs. These receptor sequences come from a woman in her 30s in good health and CMV-seropositive.

V and J are TRBV28 and TRBJ1-2; 10 bases agree with TRBD1. Looked up from germline, CDR1 is MDHEN and CDR2 is SYDVKM. The V gene end was trimmed by 5 bases and the J gene end by 2 bases; junction bases not matched to a gene: 11. The length of the CDR3 is 17 residues. In nucleotides, the CDR3 is TGTGCCAGCAGTGCGGGACAGGGGCCAAACACGAACTATGGCTACACCTTC. It codes for CASSAGQGPNTNYGYTF.

The V gene is TRBV5-1, the J gene TRBJ1-2; D is possibly TRBD1 (6 bases). This CDR3 is 12 amino acids long. Germline V gene lookup returns CDR1 SGHRS and CDR2 YFSETQ. Trimming stripped 4 bases from V and 8 bases from J, with 12 bases between. CDR3: CASSPTGEGYTF. The CDR3, as DNA: TGCGCCAGCAGCCCGACAGGCGAGGGCTACACCTTC. The entire variable domain, with the rest obtained from reference TRBV5-1 and TRBJ1-2, is as follows: KAGVTQTPRYLIKTRGQQVTLSCSPISGHRSVSWYQQTPGQGLQFLFEYFSETQRNKGNFPGRFSGRQFSNSRSEMNVSTLELGDSALYLCASSPTGEGYTFGSGTRLTVV.

This chain connects TRBV5-1 to TRBJ2-1; 10 nucleotides match TRBD2. V lost 5 bases and J lost 4; bases outside the gene matches: 6. CDR3 length: 15 amino acids. Germline loops: CDR1 SGHRS, CDR2 YFSETQ. In DNA, the CDR3 is TGCGCCAGCAGAGTAGTGACTAGCGGGTACAATGAGCAGTTCTTC. Translated: CASRVVTSGYNEQFF.

This clone was observed once. This chain connects TRBV7-9 to TRBJ2-1; 11 bases line up with TRBD2. This CDR3 spans 16 amino acids. Germline V lookup: CDR1 SEHNR, CDR2 FQNEAQ (reference sequence). V lost 1 base to trimming and J lost 8 bases; unmatched junction nucleotides: 7. The DNA of the CDR3 is TGTGCCAGCAGCTTAGTGGCTAGCGGGGGGATGGATGAGCAGTTCTTC. Its translation is CASSLVASGGMDEQFF.

There are a few counts of this clone. CDR3 residues: CASSLSGREQPQHF. CDR3 DNA: TGTGCCAGCAGTTTATCGGGCAGGGAACAGCCCCAGCATTTT. The chain recombines TRBV28 with TRBJ1-5; the D gene is possibly TRBD1 (5 bases). Trimming cost V 1 base and J 7 bases, with 11 bases left between them. Germline CDR1 MDHEN, CDR2 SYDVKM. This CDR3 comprises 14 residues. The variable domain in full, with the rest retrieved from reference TRBV28 and TRBJ1-5, is DVKVTQSSRYLVKRTGEKVFLECVQDMDHENMFWYRQDPGLGLRLIYFSYDVKMKEKGDIPEGYSVSREKKERFSLILESASTNQTSMYLCASSLSGREQPQHFGDGTRLSIL.

The rearrangement uses TRBV28 and TRBJ1-3, with D uncertain. V was clipped by 6 bases and J by 3 bases, with 9 bases between them. The CDR3 is made up of 13 amino acids. Germline CDR1 MDHEN, CDR2 SYDVKM. The CDR3 spells CASSRLGGNTIYF. The DNA for the CDR3 is TGTGCCAGCAGCCGACTAGGTGGAAACACCATATATTTT.

This sequence joins TRBV28 and TRBJ1-3; 10 bases map to TRBD1. The CDR3 runs 16 residues. The trim removed 4 bases at V and 4 bases at J, leaving 7 bases unmatched. From germline, CDR1 is MDHEN and CDR2 SYDVKM. CDR3: CASSSGTGVWGNTIYF. Here the CDR3 DNA reads TGTGCCAGCAGTTCTGGGACAGGGGTGTGGGGAAACACCATATATTTT.

V and J are TRBV28 and TRBJ2-5; the D gene is possibly TRBD1 (6 bases). Trimming pared 5 bases from V and 2 bases from J, leaving 9 bases between. This CDR3 spans 13 amino acids. Germline CDR1 reads MDHEN; CDR2 reads SYDVKM. CDR3 DNA: TGTGCCAGCAGTCCCGGACAGCAAGAGACCCAGTACTTC. As protein: CASSPGQQETQYF.